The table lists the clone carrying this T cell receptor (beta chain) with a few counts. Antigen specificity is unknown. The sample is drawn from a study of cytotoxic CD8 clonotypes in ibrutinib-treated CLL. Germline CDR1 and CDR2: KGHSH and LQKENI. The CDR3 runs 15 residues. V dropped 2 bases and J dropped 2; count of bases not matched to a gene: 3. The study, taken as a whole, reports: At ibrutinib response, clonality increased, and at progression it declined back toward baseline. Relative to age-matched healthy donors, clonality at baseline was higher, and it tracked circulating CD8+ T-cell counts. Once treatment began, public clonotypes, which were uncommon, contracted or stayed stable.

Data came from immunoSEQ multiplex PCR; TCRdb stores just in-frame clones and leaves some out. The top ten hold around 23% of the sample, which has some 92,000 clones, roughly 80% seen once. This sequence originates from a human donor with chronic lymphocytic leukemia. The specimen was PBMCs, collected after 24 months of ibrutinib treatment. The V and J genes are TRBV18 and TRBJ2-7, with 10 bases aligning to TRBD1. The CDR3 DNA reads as TGTGCCAGCTCACCAGGACAGGGGGTGACCTACGAGCAGTACTTC. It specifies CASSPGQGVTYEQYF.